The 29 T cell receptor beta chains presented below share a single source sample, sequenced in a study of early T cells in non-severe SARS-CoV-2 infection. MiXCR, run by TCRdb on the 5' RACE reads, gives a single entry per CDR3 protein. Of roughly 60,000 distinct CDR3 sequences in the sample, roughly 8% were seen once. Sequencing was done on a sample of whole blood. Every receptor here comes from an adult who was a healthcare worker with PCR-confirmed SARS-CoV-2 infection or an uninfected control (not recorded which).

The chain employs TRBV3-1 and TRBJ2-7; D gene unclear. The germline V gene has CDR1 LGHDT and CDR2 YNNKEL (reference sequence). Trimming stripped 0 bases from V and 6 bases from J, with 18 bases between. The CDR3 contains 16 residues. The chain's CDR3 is CASSQDLGARRSEQYF. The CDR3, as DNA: TGTGCCAGCAGCCAAGATCTGGGCGCCAGAAGGAGCGAGCAGTACTTC.

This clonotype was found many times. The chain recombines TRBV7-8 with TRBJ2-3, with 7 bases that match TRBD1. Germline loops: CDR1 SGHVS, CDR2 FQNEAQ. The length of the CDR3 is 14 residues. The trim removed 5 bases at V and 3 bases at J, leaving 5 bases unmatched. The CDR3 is CASSPHRGTDTQYF. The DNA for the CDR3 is TGTGCCAGCAGCCCCCACAGGGGTACAGATACGCAGTATTTT.

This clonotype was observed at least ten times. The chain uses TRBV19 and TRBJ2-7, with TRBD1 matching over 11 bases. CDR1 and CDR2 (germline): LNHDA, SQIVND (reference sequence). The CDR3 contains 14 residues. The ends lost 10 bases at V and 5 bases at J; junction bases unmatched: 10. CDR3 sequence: CATSPDRGLHEQYF. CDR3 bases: TGTGCCACCTCCCCGGACAGGGGGCTCCACGAGCAGTACTTC. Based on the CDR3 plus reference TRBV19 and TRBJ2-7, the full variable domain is DGGITQSPKYLFRKEGQNVTLSCEQNLNHDAMYWYRQDPGQGLRLIYYSQIVNDFQKGDIAEGYSVSREKKESFPLTVTSAQKNPTAFYLCATSPDRGLHEQYFGPGTRLTVT.

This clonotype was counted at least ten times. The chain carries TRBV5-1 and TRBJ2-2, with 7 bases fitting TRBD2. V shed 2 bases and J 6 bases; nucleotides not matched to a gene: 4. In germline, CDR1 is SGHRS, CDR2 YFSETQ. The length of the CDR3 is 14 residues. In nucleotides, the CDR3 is TGCGCCAGCAGCTTTGCGGGAGAGCCCGGGGAGCTGTTTTTT. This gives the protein CASSFAGEPGELFF. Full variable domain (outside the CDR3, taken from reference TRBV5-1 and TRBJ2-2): KAGVTQTPRYLIKTRGQQVTLSCSPISGHRSVSWYQQTPGQGLQFLFEYFSETQRNKGNFPGRFSGRQFSNSRSEMNVSTLELGDSALYLCASSFAGEPGELFFGEGSRLTVL.

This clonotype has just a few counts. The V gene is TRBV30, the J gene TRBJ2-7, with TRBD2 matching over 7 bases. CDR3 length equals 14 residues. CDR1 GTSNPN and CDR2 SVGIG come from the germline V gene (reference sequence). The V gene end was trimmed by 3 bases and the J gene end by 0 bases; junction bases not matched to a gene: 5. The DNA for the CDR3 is TGTGCCTGGAGCGGACTAGTTTACTCCTACGAGCAGTACTTC. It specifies CAWSGLVYSYEQYF.

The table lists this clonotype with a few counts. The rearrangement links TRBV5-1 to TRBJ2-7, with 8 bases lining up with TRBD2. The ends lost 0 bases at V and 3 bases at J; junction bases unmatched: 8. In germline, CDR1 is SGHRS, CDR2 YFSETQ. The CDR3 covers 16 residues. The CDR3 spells CASSLAASGRGYEQYF. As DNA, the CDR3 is TGCGCCAGCAGCTTGGCGGCCAGCGGGAGAGGCTACGAGCAGTACTTC.

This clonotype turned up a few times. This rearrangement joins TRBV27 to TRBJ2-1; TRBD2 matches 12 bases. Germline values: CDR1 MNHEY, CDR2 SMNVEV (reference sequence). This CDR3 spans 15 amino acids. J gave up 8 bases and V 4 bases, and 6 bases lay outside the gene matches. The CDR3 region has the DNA TGTGCCAGCAGTTCCCTAGCGGGAGGGCGGGATGAGCAGTTCTTC. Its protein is CASSSLAGGRDEQFF.

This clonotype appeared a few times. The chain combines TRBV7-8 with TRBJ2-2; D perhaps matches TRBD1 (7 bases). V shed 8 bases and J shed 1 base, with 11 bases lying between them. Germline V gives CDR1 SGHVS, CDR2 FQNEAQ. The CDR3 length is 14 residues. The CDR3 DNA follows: TGTGCCAGCGGCCAGGGGGGGAACACCGGGGAGCTGTTTTTT. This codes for CASGQGGNTGELFF.

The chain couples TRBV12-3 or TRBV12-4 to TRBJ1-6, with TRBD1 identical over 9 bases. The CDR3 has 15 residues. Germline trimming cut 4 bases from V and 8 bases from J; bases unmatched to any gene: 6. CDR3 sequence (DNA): TGTGCCAGCAGTTCAAGGACAGGGGCCGATTCACCCCTCCACTTT. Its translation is CASSSRTGADSPLHF.

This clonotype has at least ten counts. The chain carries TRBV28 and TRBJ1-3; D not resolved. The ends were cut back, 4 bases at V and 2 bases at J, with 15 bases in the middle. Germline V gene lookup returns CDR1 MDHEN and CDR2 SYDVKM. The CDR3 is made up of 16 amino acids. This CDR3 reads CASSSPGSKAGNTIYF. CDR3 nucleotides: TGTGCCAGCAGTTCGCCGGGCAGCAAGGCTGGAAACACCATATATTTT. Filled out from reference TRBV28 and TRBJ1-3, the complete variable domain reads DVKVTQSSRYLVKRTGEKVFLECVQDMDHENMFWYRQDPGLGLRLIYFSYDVKMKEKGDIPEGYSVSREKKERFSLILESASTNQTSMYLCASSSPGSKAGNTIYFGEGSWLTVV.

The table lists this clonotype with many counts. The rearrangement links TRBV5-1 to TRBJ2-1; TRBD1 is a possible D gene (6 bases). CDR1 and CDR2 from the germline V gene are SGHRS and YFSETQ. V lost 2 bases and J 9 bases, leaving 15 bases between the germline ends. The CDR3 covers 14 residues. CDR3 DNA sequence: TGCGCCAGCAGCTTCGCGATAGGGGGTGTTGAGCAGTTCTTC. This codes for CASSFAIGGVEQFF.

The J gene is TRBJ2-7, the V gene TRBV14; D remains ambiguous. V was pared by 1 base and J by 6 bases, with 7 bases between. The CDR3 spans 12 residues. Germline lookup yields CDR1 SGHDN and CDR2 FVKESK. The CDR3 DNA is TGTGCCAGCAGCCAAGTATTTACCGAGCAGTACTTC. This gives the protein CASSQVFTEQYF.

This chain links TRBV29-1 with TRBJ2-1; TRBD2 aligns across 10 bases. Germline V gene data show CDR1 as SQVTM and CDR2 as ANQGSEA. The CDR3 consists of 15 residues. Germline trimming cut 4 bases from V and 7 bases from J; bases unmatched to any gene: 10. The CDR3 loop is CSVGAGSGRANEQFF. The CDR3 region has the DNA TGCAGCGTTGGCGCTGGGAGCGGGAGGGCTAATGAGCAGTTCTTC.

CDR3 protein: CAARRGPGQETQYF. The CDR3 bases are TGTGCCGCCCGGAGGGGGCCTGGGCAAGAGACCCAGTACTTC. The chain has TRBV28 and TRBJ2-5, with D possibly TRBD1 on 7 matching bases. CDR1 and CDR2 (germline): MDHEN, SYDVKM. V was cut by 11 bases and J by 2 bases, with 18 bases left in between. The CDR3 spans 14 residues.

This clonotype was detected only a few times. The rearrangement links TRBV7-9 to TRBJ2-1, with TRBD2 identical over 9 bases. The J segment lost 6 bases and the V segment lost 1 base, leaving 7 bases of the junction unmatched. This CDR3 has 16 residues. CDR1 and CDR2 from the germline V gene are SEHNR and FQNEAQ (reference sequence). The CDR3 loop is CASSLGGGRALNEQFF. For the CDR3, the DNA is TGTGCCAGCAGCTTAGGAGGCGGGAGGGCCCTCAATGAGCAGTTCTTC.

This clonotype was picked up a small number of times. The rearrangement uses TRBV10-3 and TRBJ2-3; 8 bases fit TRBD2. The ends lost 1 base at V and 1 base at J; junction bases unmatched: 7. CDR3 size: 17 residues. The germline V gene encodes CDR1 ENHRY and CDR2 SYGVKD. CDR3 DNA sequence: TGTGCCATCAGTGAGTGGGCCAGCGGGAGTGGCACAGATACGCAGTATTTT. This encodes CAISEWASGSGTDTQYF.

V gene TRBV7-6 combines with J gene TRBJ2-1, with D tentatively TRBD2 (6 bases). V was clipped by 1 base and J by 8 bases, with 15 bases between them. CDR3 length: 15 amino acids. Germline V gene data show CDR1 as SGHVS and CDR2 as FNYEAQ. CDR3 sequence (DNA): TGTGCCAGCAGCTTAGTCGCGGGACCCCTGGATGAGCAGTTCTTC. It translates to CASSLVAGPLDEQFF.

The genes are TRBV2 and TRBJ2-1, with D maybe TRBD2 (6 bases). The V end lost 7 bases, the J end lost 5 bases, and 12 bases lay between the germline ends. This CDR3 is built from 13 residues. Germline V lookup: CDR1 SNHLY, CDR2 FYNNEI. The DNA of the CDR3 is TGTGCCAGCAAAGTGGAGGGAAACAATGAGCAGTTCTTC. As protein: CASKVEGNNEQFF. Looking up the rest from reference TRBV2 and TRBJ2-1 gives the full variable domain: EPEVTQTPSHQVTQMGQEVILRCVPISNHLYFYWYRQILGQKVEFLVSFYNNEISEKSEIFDDQFSVERPDGSNFTLKIRSTKLEDSAMYFCASKVEGNNEQFFGPGTRLTVL.

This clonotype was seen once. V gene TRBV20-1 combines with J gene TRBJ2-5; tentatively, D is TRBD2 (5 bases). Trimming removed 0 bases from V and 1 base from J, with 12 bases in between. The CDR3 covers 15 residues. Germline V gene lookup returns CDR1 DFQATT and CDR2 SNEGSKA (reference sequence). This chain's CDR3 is CSARDFTSGQETQYF. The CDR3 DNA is TGCAGTGCTAGAGATTTCACGAGCGGCCAAGAGACCCAGTACTTC.

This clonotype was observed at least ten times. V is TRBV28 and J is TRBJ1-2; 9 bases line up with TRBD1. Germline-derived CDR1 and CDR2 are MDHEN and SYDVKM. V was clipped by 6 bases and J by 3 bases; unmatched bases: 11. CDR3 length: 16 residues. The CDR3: CASSKTGQGGDYGYTF. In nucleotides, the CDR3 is TGTGCCAGCAGCAAAACGGGACAGGGAGGTGACTATGGCTACACCTTC.

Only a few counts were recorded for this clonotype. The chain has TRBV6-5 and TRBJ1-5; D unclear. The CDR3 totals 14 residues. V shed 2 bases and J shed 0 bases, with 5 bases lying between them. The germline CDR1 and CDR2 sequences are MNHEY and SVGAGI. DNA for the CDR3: TGTGCCAGCAGTTACGGTGATAGCAATCAGCCCCAGCATTTT. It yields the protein CASSYGDSNQPQHF.

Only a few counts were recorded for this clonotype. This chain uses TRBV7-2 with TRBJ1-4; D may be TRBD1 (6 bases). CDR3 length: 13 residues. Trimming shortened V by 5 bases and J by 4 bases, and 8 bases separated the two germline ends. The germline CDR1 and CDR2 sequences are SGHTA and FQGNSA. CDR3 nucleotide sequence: TGTGCCAGCAGCGGGGGGCTTAATGAAAAACTGTTTTTT. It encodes CASSGGLNEKLFF.

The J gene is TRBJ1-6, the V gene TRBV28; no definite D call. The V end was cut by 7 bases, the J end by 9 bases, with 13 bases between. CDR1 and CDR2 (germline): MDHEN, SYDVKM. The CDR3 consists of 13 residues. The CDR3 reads CASTRFEASPLHF. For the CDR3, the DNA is TGTGCCAGCACCCGGTTCGAGGCTTCACCCCTCCACTTT.

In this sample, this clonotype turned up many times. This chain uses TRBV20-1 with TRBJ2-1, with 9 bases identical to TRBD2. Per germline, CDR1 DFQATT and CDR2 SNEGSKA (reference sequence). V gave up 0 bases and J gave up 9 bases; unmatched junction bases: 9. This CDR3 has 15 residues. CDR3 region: CSARDRLAGNGEQFF. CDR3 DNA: TGCAGTGCTAGAGATCGGCTAGCGGGAAACGGTGAGCAGTTCTTC.

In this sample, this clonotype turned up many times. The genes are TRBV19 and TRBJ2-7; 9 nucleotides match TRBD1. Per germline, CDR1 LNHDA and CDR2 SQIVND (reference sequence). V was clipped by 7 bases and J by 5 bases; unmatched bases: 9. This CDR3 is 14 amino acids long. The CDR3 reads CASTPGQGPHEQYF. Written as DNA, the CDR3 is TGTGCCAGTACCCCGGGACAGGGTCCCCACGAGCAGTACTTC.

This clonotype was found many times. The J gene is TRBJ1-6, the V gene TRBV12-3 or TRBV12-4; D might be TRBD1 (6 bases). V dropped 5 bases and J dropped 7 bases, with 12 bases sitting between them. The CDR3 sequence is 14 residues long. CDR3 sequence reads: CASSPQGGNSPLHF. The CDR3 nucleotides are TGTGCCAGCAGTCCACAGGGTGGGAATTCACCCCTCCACTTT.

The CDR3, as DNA: TGCGCCAGCAGCAGAACTAGCGGATCAGATACGCAGTATTTT. Amino acid sequence: CASSRTSGSDTQYF. The gene calls are TRBV5-1 and TRBJ2-3; TRBD2 agrees at 8 bases. This CDR3 has 14 residues. Germline V gene data show CDR1 as SGHRS and CDR2 as YFSETQ. The trim removed 4 bases at V and 4 bases at J, leaving 5 bases unmatched.

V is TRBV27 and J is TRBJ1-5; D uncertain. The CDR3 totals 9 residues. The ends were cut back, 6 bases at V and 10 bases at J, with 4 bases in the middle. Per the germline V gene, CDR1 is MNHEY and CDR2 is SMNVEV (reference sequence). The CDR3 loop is CASSPPQHF. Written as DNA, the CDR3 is TGTGCCAGCAGCCCCCCCCAGCATTTT.

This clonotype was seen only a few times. CDR3 sequence reads: CASSQEVRQGMNTEAFF. The CDR3 DNA is TGCGCCAGCAGCCAAGAAGTTCGGCAGGGGATGAACACTGAAGCTTTCTTT. V gene TRBV4-1 combines with J gene TRBJ1-1, with D perhaps TRBD1 (6 bases). V lost 0 bases to trimming and J lost 0 bases, with 14 bases between them. This CDR3 region has 17 residues. Germline CDR1 MGHRA, CDR2 YSYEKL.